This entry describes one T cell receptor (beta chain). What it binds is unknown. Noted time point: patch test 1, 2 weeks after DPC sensitization. Treatment given: therapeutic diphenylcyclopropenone sensitization with weekly scalp DPC. This entry is derived from a study of human T cells and chemical hapten exposure. At the level of the study: Small differences in pooled library volume mainly drove the variation in TCR yields per sample. Notes on the study in general: In comparison with controls, expanded TCRs gave rise to a significantly larger number of large CDR3 similarity clusters.

The library labeled individual cDNA molecules by adding unique molecular identifiers to them. MiXCR, run by TCRdb on the RACE reads, gives a single entry per CDR3 protein. Among about 120,000 distinct CDR3 sequences, about an eighth were seen once, and the ten largest hold 1.4%. The CDR3 runs to 13 residues. The V gene's germline CDR1 is MDHEN and CDR2 SYDVKM. Trimming removed 10 bases from V and 4 bases from J, with 14 bases in between. Sequences were derived from whole blood, sampled in connection with sensitization to the hapten diphenylcyclopropenone (DPC). V gene TRBV28 combines with J gene TRBJ1-5; D unclear. The TCR comes from a woman between 45 and 60 years old with alopecia areata. Some clones in this sample may be carry-over from other donors' samples. In DNA, the CDR3 is TGTGCCATCTCAGGCGGGTTAAATCAGCCCCAGCATTTT. Its translation is CAISGGLNQPQHF.